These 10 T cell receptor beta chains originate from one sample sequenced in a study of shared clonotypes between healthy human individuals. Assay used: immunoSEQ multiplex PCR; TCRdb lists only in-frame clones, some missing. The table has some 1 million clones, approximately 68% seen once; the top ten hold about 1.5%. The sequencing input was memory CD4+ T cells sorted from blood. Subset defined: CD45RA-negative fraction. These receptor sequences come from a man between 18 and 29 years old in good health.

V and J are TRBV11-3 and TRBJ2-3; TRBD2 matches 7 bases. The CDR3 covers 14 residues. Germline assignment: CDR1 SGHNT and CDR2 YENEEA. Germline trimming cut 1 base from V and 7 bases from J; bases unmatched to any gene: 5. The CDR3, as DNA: TGTGCCAGCAGCTTAGGTGAGGGAGGGAATACGCAGTATTTT. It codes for CASSLGEGGNTQYF. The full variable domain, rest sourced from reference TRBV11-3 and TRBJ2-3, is EAGVVQSPRYKIIEKKQPVAFWCNPISGHNTLYWYLQNLGQGPELLIRYENEEAVDDSQLPKDRFSAERLKGVDSTLKIQPAELGDSAVYLCASSLGEGGNTQYFGPGTRLTVL.

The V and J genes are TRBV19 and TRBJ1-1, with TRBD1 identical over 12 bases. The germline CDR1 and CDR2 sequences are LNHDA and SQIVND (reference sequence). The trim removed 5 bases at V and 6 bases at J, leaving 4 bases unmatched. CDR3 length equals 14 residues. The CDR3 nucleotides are TGTGCCAGTAGTCCCGGGACAGGGGGCCCTGAAGCTTTCTTT. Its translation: CASSPGTGGPEAFF.

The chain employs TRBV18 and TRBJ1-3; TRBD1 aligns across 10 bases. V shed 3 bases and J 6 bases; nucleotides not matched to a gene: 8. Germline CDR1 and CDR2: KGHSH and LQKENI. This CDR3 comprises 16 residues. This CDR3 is CASSPRDRGLENTIYF. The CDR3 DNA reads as TGTGCCAGCTCACCCCGGGACAGGGGCTTGGAAAACACCATATATTTT.

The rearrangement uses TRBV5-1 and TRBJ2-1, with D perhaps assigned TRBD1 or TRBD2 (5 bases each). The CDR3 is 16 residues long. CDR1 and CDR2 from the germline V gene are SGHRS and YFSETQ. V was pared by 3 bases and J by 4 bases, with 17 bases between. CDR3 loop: CASSWRIPGPYNEQFF. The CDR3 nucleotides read TGCGCCAGCAGCTGGAGGATACCGGGACCTTACAATGAGCAGTTCTTC.

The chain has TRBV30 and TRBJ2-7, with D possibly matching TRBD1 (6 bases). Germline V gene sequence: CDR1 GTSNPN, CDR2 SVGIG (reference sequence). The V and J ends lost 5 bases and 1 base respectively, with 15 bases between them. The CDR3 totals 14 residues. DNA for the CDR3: TGTGCCTGGTCCGGGACAATTGCTTCCTACGAGCAGTACTTC. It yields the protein CAWSGTIASYEQYF.

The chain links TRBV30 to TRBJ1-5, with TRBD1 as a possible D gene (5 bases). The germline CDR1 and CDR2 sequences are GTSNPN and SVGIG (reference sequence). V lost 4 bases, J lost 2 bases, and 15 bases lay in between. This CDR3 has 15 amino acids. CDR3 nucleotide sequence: TGTGCCTGGAACCTAGGAGGGGTGGGCAATCAGCCCCAGCATTTT. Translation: CAWNLGGVGNQPQHF.

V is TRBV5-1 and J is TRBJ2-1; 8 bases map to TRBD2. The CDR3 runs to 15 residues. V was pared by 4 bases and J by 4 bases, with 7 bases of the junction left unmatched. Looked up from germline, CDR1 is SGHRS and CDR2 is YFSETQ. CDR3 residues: CASSVAASGYNEQFF. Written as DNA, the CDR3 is TGCGCCAGCAGCGTTGCGGCTAGCGGGTACAATGAGCAGTTCTTC.

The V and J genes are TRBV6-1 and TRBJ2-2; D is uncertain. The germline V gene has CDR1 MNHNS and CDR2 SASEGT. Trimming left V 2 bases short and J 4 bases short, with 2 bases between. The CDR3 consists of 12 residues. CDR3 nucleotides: TGTGCCAGCAGTGAACCCACCGGGGAGCTGTTTTTT. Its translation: CASSEPTGELFF.

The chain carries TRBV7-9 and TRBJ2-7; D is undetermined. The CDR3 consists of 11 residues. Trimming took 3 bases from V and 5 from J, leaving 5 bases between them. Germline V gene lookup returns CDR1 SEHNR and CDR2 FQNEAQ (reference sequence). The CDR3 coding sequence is TGTGCCAGCAGCTTGTGGAACGAGCAGTACTTC. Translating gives CASSLWNEQYF.

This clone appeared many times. DNA of the CDR3: TGTGCCAGCAGCCCAGACAGTGGGGGCTCTCACAATGAGCAGTTCTTC. Protein sequence: CASSPDSGGSHNEQFF. V usage is TRBV7-2 and J usage is TRBJ2-1; tentatively, D is TRBD1 (6 bases). CDR3 size: 16 residues. Trimming removed 5 bases from V and 5 bases from J, with 19 bases in between. Germline V gene sequence: CDR1 SGHTA, CDR2 FQGNSA.